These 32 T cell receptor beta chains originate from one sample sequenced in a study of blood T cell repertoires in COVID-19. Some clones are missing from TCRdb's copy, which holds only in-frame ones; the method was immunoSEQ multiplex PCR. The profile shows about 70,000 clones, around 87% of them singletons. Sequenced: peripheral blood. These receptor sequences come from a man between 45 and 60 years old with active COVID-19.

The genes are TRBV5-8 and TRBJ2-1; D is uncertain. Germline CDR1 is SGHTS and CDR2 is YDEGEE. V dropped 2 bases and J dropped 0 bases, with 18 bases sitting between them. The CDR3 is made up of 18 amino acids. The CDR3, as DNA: TGTGCCAGCAGCTTTGGGCGATTATCAACCCTCTCCTACAATGAGCAGTTCTTC. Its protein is CASSFGRLSTLSYNEQFF.

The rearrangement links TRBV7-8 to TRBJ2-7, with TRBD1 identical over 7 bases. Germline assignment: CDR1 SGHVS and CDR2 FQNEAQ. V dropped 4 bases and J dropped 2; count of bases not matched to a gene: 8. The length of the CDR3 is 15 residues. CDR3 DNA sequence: TGTGCCAGCAGCTGGACAGGCGGAGGAGCCTACGAGCAGTACTTC. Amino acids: CASSWTGGGAYEQYF. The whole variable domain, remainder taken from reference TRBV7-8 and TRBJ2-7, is GAGVSQSPRYKVAKRGQDVALRCDPISGHVSLFWYQQALGQGPEFLTYFQNEAQLDKSGLPSDRFFAERPEGSVSTLKIQRTQQEDSAVYLCASSWTGGGAYEQYFGPGTRLTVT.

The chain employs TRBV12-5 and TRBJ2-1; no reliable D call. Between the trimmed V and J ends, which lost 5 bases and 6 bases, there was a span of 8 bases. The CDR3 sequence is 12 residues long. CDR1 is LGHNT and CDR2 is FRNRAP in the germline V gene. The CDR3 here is CASGGRLNEQFF. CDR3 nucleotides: TGTGCTAGTGGTGGCCGTCTCAATGAGCAGTTCTTC.

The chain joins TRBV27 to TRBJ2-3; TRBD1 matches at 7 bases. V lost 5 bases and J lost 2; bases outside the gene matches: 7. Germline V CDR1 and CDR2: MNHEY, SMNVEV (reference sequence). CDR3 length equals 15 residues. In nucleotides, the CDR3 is TGTGCCAGCAGTCCGGGGACAGAATCCACAGATACGCAGTATTTT. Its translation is CASSPGTESTDTQYF.

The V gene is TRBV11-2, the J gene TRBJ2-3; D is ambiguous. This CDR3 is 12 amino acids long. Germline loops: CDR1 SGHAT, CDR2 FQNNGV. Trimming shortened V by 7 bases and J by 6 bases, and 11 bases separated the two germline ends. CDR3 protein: CASTAGWDTQYF. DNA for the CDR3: TGTGCCAGCACGGCAGGCTGGGATACGCAGTATTTT. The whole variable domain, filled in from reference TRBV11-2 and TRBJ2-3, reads EAGVAQSPRYKIIEKRQSVAFWCNPISGHATLYWYQQILGQGPKLLIQFQNNGVVDDSQLPKDRFSAERLKGVDSTLKIQPAKLEDSAVYLCASTAGWDTQYFGPGTRLTVL.

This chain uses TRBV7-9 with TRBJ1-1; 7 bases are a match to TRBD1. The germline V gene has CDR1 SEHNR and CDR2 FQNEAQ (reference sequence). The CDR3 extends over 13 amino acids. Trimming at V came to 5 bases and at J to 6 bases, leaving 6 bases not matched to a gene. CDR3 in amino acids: CASSEGGRAEAFF. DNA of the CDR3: TGTGCCAGCAGCGAAGGGGGCAGAGCTGAAGCTTTCTTT.

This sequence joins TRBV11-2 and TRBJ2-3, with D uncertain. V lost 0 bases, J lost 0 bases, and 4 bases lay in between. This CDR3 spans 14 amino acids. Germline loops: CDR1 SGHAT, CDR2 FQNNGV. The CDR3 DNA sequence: TGTGCCAGCAGCTTAGATCTGAGCACAGATACGCAGTATTTT. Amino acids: CASSLDLSTDTQYF.

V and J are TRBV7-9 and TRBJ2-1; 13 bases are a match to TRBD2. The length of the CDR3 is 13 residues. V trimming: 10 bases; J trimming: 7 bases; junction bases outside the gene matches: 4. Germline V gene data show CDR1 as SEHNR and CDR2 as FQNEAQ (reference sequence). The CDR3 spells CATRTSGSNEQFF. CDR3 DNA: TGTGCCACCAGGACTAGCGGGAGTAATGAGCAGTTCTTC.

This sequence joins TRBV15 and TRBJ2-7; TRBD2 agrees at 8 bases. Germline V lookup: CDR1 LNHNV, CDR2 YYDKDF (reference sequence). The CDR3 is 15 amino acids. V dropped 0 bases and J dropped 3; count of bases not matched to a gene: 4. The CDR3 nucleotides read TGTGCCACCAGCAGAGATCTGGGGACTAGCTACGAGCAGTACTTC. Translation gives CATSRDLGTSYEQYF.

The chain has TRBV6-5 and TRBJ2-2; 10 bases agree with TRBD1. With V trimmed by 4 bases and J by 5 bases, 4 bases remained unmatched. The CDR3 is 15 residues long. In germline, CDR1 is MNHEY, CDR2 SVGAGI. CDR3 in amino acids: CASSFPGQGTGELFF. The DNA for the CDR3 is TGTGCCAGCAGTTTTCCGGGACAGGGGACCGGGGAGCTGTTTTTT.

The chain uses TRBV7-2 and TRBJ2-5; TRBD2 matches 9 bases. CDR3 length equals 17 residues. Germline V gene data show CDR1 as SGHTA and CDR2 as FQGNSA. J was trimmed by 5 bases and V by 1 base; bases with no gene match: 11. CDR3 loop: CASSLVTREGLRETQYF. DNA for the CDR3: TGTGCCAGCAGCTTAGTAACGCGGGAGGGCCTCAGGGAGACCCAGTACTTC.

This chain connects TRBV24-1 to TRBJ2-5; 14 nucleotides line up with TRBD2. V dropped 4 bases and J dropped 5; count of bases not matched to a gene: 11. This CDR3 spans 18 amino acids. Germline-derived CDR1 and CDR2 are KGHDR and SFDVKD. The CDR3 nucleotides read TGTGCCACCAGTGAACTTCCGGGACTAGCGGGAGATAGGGAGACCCAGTACTTC. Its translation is CATSELPGLAGDRETQYF.

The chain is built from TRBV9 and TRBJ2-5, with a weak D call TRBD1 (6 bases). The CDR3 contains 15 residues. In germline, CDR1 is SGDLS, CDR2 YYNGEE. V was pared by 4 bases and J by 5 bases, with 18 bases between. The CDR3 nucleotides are TGTGCCAGCAGCACCACACCCAGGGGCGGGGAGACCCAGTACTTC. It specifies CASSTTPRGGETQYF.

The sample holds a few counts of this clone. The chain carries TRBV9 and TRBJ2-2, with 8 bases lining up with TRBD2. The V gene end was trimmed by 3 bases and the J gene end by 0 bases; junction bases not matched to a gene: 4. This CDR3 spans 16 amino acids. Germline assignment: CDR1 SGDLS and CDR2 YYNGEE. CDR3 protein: CASSDSGTPNTGELFF. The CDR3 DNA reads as TGTGCCAGCAGCGATAGCGGGACACCGAACACCGGGGAGCTGTTTTTT.

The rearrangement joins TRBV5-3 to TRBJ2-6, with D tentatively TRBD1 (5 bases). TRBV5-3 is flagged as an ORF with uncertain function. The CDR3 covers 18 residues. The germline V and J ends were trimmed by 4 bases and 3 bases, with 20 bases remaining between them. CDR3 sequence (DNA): TGTGCCAGAAGCCCGGAGTGCTGGGCAGGGCATGGGGCCAACGTCCTGACTTTC. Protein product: CARSPECWAGHGANVLTF.

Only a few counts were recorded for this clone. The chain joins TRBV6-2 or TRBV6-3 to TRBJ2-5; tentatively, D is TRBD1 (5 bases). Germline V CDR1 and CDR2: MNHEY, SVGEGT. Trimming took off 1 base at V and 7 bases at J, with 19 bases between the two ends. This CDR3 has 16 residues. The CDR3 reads CASSYYPFQGSGTQYF. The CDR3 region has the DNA TGTGCCAGCAGTTACTATCCTTTCCAGGGTTCGGGGACCCAGTACTTC.

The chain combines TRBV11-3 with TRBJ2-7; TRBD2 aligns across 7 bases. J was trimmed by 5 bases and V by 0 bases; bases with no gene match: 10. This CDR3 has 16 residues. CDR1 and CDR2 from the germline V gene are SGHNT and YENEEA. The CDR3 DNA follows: TGTGCCAGCAGCTTAGATGGAAGGGAGGGCCGCGACGAGCAGTACTTC. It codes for CASSLDGREGRDEQYF.

The CDR3 coding sequence is TGTGCCAGCAGTCTGGACAGGGGCGACTACAATGAGCAGTTCTTC. This gives the protein CASSLDRGDYNEQFF. The rearrangement uses TRBV6-2 or TRBV6-3 and TRBJ2-1, with 9 bases aligning to TRBD1. CDR1 is MNHEY, CDR2 SVGEGT, per germline. Trimming took 5 bases from V and 3 from J; bases not matched to a gene: 5. This CDR3 has 15 amino acids.

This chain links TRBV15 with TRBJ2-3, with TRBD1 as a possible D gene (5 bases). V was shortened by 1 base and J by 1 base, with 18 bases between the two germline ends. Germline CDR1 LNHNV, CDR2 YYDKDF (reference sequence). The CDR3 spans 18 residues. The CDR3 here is CATSRGAAVARGTDTQYF. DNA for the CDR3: TGTGCCACCAGCAGAGGGGCCGCCGTCGCCAGGGGCACAGATACGCAGTATTTT.

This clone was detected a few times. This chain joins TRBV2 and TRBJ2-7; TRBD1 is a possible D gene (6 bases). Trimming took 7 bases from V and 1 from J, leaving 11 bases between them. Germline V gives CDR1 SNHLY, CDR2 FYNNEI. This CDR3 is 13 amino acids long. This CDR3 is CASMDSLSYEQYF. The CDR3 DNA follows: TGTGCCAGCATGGACAGCCTGTCCTACGAGCAGTACTTC.

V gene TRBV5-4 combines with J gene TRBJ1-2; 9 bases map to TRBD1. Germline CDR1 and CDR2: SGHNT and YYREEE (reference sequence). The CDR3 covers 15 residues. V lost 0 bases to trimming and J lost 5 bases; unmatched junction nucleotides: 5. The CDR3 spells CASSLGYGQGYGYTF. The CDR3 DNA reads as TGTGCCAGCAGCTTGGGCTACGGACAGGGGTATGGCTACACCTTC.

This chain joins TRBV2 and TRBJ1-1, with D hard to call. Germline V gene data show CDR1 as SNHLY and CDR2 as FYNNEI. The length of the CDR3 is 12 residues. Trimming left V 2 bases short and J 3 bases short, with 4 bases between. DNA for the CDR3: TGTGCCAGCAGTGAACAGTACACTGAAGCTTTCTTT. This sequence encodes CASSEQYTEAFF. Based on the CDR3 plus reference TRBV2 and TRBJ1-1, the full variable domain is EPEVTQTPSHQVTQMGQEVILRCVPISNHLYFYWYRQILGQKVEFLVSFYNNEISEKSEIFDDQFSVERPDGSNFTLKIRSTKLEDSAMYFCASSEQYTEAFFGQGTRLTVV.

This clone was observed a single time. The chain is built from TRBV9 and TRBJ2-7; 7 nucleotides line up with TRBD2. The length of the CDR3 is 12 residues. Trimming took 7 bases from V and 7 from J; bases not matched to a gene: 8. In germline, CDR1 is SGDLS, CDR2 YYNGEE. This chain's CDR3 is CASGREGWEQYF. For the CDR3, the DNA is TGTGCCAGCGGAAGGGAGGGCTGGGAGCAGTACTTC.

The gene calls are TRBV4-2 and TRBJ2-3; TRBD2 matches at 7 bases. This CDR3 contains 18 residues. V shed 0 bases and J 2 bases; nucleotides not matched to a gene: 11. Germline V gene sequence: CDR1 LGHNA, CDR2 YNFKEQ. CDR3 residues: CASSQDLVGLGATDTQYF. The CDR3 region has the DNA TGTGCCAGCAGCCAAGATTTAGTCGGACTAGGGGCCACAGATACGCAGTATTTT.

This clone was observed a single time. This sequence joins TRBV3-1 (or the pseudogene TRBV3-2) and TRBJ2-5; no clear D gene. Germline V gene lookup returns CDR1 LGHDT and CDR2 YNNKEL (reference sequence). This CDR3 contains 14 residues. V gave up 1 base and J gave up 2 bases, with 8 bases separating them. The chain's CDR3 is CASSQGYRQETQYF. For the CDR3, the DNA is TGTGCCAGCAGCCAAGGGTACAGACAAGAGACCCAGTACTTC.

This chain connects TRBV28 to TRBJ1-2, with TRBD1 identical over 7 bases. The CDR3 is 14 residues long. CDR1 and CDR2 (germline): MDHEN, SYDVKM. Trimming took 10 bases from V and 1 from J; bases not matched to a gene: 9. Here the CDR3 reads CATDSGQLNYGYTF. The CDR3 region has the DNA TGTGCCACCGACTCGGGACAGCTTAACTATGGCTACACCTTC.

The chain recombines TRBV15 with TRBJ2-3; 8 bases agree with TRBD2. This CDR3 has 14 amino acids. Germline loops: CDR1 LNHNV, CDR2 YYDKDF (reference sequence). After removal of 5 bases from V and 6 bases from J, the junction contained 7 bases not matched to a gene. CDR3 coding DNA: TGTGCCACCAGCGCGAGCGGGAGCGGTGATACGCAGTATTTT. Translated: CATSASGSGDTQYF.

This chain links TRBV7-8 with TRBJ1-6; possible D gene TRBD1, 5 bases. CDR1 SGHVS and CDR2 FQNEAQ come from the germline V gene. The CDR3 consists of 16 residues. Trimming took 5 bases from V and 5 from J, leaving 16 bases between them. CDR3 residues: CASSPDRGFNNSPLHF. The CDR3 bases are TGTGCCAGCAGCCCCGATCGGGGGTTTAATAATTCACCCCTCCACTTT.

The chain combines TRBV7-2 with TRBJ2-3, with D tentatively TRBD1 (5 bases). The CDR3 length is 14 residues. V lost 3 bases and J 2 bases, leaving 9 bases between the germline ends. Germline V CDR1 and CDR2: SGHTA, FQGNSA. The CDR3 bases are TGTGCCAGCAGCTTTAAGACAGCCACAGATACGCAGTATTTT. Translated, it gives CASSFKTATDTQYF.

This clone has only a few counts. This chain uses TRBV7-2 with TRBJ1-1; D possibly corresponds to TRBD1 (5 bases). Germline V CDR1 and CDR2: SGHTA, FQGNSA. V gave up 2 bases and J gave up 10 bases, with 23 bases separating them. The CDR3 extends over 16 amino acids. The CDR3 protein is CASSLLGPSRSGGAFF. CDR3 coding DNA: TGTGCCAGCAGCTTACTTGGCCCTTCGAGGTCCGGGGGAGCTTTCTTT.

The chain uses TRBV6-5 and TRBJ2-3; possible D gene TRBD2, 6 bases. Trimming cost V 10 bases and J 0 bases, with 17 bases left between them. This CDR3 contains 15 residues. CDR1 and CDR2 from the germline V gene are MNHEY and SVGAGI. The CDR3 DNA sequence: TGTGCCACCACAGGTACCCGGGGGAGCACAGATACGCAGTATTTT. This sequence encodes CATTGTRGSTDTQYF.

The CDR3 nucleotides read TGTGCCAGCAGCTTTTACGGGAAGTGGTCGACAGATACGCAGTATTTT. This codes for CASSFYGKWSTDTQYF. The chain recombines TRBV5-4 with TRBJ2-3, with D possibly TRBD2 on 5 matching bases. Germline V lookup: CDR1 SGHNT, CDR2 YYREEE (reference sequence). The CDR3 is 16 amino acids. V was pared by 2 bases and J by 3 bases, with 16 bases between.